This T cell receptor beta chain is drawn from a study of T cell responses to AZD1222 COVID-19 vaccine. Study-level results: Among vaccine-associated CD4 TCRs, coverage spanned spike, with dominance at 160-218 and 743-854.

Details on this clone: Its antigen is not known.

TCRdb's table, derived via immunoSEQ multiplex PCR, lists solely in-frame clones and lacks some. The sample carries over 150,000 clones, about nine tenths recorded once. There are 15 residues in the CDR3. The germline gives CDR1 SEHNR, CDR2 FQNEAQ (reference sequence). The V end lost 8 bases, the J end lost 4 bases, and 20 bases lay between the germline ends. This sample comprised peripheral blood, obtained on day 0 of AZD1222 vaccination. The V gene is TRBV7-9, the J gene TRBJ1-2, with D perhaps TRBD1 (6 bases). This receptor was identified in an adult in good health. CDR3 sequence reads: CASVSSTGISYGYTF. In nucleotides, the CDR3 is TGTGCCAGCGTCTCCTCCACAGGGATCTCCTATGGCTACACCTTC.